A selection of T cell receptor beta chains follows, all from one sample in a study of radiotherapy plus CTLA-4 blockade in lung cancer. The assay was immunoSEQ multiplex PCR, and TCRdb's table has in-frame clones only and misses some. The profile shows fewer than 65,000 clones, 70% to 85% of them singletons. This sample comprised peripheral blood, obtained from a patient treated with radiotherapy plus ipilimumab. All receptors derive from a human donor with non-small cell lung cancer whose response to radiotherapy plus ipilimumab could not be evaluated. Both conserved end residues are part of each CDR3. The order of the fields is clone size, J gene, V gene, D gene, CDR3 protein, CDR3 DNA. A D gene is named only where the DNA matches it firmly. Rows give clone size only sometimes, using once, few, many, or a class for an expanded clone.

>-|TRBJ1-1|TRBV5-1|TRBD1
CASSKRQGIMNTEAFF
TGCGCCAGCAGCAAAAGACAGGGAATCATGAACACTGAAGCTTTCTTT
>-|TRBJ2-7|TRBV7-2|TRBD1
CASTRDSYEQYF
TGTGCCAGCACCAGGGACAGCTACGAGCAGTACTTC
>once|TRBJ2-1|TRBV11-3|TRBD2
CASSPPVLADSYNEQFF
TGTGCCAGCAGCCCCCCCGTACTAGCGGACTCCTACAATGAGCAGTTCTTC
>-|TRBJ1-5|TRBV28|-
CASSLRQGVRPQHF
TGTGCCAGCAGTTTGAGGCAGGGCGTTAGGCCCCAGCATTTT
>once|TRBJ1-4|TRBV5-1|-
CASSLSGELNEKLFF
TGCGCCAGCAGCTTGAGCGGGGAACTAAATGAAAAACTGTTTTTT
>-|TRBJ2-3|TRBV11-2|TRBD1
CASSSQGAGTDTQYF
TGTGCCAGCAGCTCCCAGGGGGCCGGTACAGATACGCAGTATTTT
>-|TRBJ1-1|TRBV9|TRBD1
CASSSGGSGTTEAFF
TGTGCCAGCAGCTCAGGGGGCTCGGGGACCACTGAAGCTTTCTTT
>-|TRBJ2-2|TRBV9|-
CASSVTRGYDRAGELFF
TGTGCCAGCAGCGTAACCAGGGGCTACGATAGGGCCGGGGAGCTGTTTTTT
>-|TRBJ1-2|TRBV5-4|-
CASSLELLGDRNGYTF
TGTGCCAGCAGCTTGGAACTTCTCGGGGATCGAAATGGCTACACCTTC
>-|TRBJ1-1|TRBV19|-
CASSTPGTTEAFF
TGTGCCAGTAGTACCCCAGGTACCACTGAAGCTTTCTTT
>-|TRBJ2-1|TRBV5-1|TRBD2
CASSLGGEGPYNEQFF
TGCGCCAGCAGCTTGGGAGGGGAGGGTCCCTACAATGAGCAGTTCTTC
>few|TRBJ2-7|TRBV10-2|-
CASTQAPTEQYF
TGCGCCAGCACCCAAGCCCCCACCGAGCAGTACTTC
>once|TRBJ2-4|TRBV28|TRBD1
CASSPGTGRFLAKNIQYF
TGTGCCAGCAGTCCCGGGACAGGGCGCTTTCTAGCCAAAAACATTCAGTACTTC
>-|TRBJ1-5|TRBV6-1|-
CASSYRVRNQPQHF
TGTGCCAGCAGCTACAGGGTACGAAATCAGCCCCAGCATTTT
>-|TRBJ2-7|TRBV10-1|TRBD1
CASSAGAGGSYEQYF
TGCGCCAGCAGTGCTGGGGCAGGGGGAAGCTACGAGCAGTACTTC
>-|TRBJ2-5|TRBV4-3|-
CASSQAMGQKETQYF
TGCGCCAGCAGCCAAGCAATGGGCCAGAAAGAGACCCAGTACTTC
>-|TRBJ2-7|TRBV7-2|-
CASSLEGGVGEQYF
TGTGCCAGCAGCTTGGAGGGGGGGGTAGGAGAGCAGTACTTC
>-|TRBJ2-7|TRBV5-1|TRBD1
CASSLQGQSYEQYF
TGCGCCAGCAGCTTACAGGGACAGTCCTACGAGCAGTACTTC
>few|TRBJ2-3|TRBV28|TRBD2
CASSSTSGSADTQYF
TGTGCCAGCAGTTCCACTAGCGGGAGTGCAGATACGCAGTATTTT
>-|TRBJ2-7|TRBV5-6|TRBD1
CASSARGTGAIEQYF
TGTGCCAGCAGCGCCCGGGGGACAGGGGCTATCGAGCAGTACTTC
>-|TRBJ2-7|TRBV29-1|-
CSVVSPFGGGQYF
TGCAGCGTTGTATCACCTTTTGGTGGCGGGCAGTACTTC
>-|TRBJ1-4|TRBV6-5|-
CASSTVRNEKLFF
TGTGCCAGCTCCACAGTTCGGAATGAAAAACTGTTTTTT
>-|TRBJ2-2|TRBV11-2|TRBD2
CASSLVVRSGRAGSGELFF
TGTGCCAGCAGCTTAGTCGTCCGAAGCGGGAGGGCCGGGAGCGGGGAGCTGTTTTTT
>-|TRBJ2-1|TRBV29-1|-
CSVDSQGHEQFF
TGCAGCGTGGACTCCCAGGGGCATGAGCAGTTCTTC
>-|TRBJ2-7|TRBV5-1|-
CASSLEQGYEQYF
TGCGCCAGCAGCTTAGAACAGGGTTACGAGCAGTACTTC
>-|TRBJ1-3|TRBV2|-
CATAQAGSGNTIYF
TGTGCCACCGCCCAGGCAGGCTCTGGAAACACCATATATTTT
>few|TRBJ2-3|TRBV25-1|TRBD2
CASSPGRASTDTQYF
TGTGCCAGCAGCCCCGGGAGGGCAAGCACAGATACGCAGTATTTT
>-|TRBJ2-7|TRBV7-2|TRBD2
CASSFGTSGAEQYF
TGTGCCAGCAGCTTCGGGACTAGCGGGGCGGAGCAGTACTTC
>-|TRBJ1-5|TRBV30|-
CAWISHRRNSNQPQHF
TGTGCCTGGATTAGCCACCGGCGGAATAGCAATCAGCCCCAGCATTTT
>-|TRBJ2-7|TRBV19|TRBD1
CASSISWDSSYEQYF
TGTGCCAGTAGTATCTCCTGGGACAGCTCCTACGAGCAGTACTTC
>-|TRBJ2-7|TRBV10-1|TRBD2
CASSDSGGYEQYF
TGCGCCAGCAGTGACTCGGGGGGCTACGAGCAGTACTTC
>few|TRBJ2-2|TRBV6-6|-
CASSFDRTEGTGELFF
TGTGCCAGCAGCTTCGACAGGACCGAGGGCACCGGGGAGCTGTTTTTT
>-|TRBJ2-7|TRBV18|TRBD1
CASSHRGQTTYEQYF
TGTGCCAGCTCACACAGGGGGCAGACTACCTACGAGCAGTACTTC
>-|TRBJ2-3|TRBV7-2|TRBD2
CASSLVGGGTDTQYF
TGTGCCAGCAGCTTAGTTGGGGGGGGAACAGATACGCAGTATTTT
>once|TRBJ1-5|TRBV28|TRBD1
CASSMDRDNQPQHF
TGTGCCAGCAGTATGGACAGGGACAATCAGCCCCAGCATTTT
>few|TRBJ2-1|TRBV11-2|TRBD2
CASSLGTLLTSGRENEQFF
TGTGCCAGCAGCTTAGGCACTCTACTTACTAGCGGGAGGGAAAATGAGCAGTTCTTC
>-|TRBJ1-1|TRBV4-1|TRBD1
CASSPALGDRMTEAFF
TGCGCCAGCAGCCCCGCACTGGGGGACAGAATGACTGAAGCTTTCTTT
>-|TRBJ2-7|TRBV2|-
CASSEAGRSYEQYF
TGTGCCAGCAGTGAAGCGGGGAGGTCCTACGAGCAGTACTTC
>once|TRBJ1-1|TRBV6-6|TRBD1
CASSTTGLNTEAFF
TGTGCCAGCAGTACGACAGGGTTGAACACTGAAGCTTTCTTT
>-|TRBJ1-2|TRBV11-2|TRBD1
CASSLDRTGDGYTF
TGTGCCAGCAGCTTAGATCGGACAGGGGATGGCTACACCTTC
>-|TRBJ2-3|TRBV5-1|TRBD1
CASRRQGILTDTQYF
TGCGCCAGCAGGAGACAGGGAATCCTCACAGATACGCAGTATTTT
>once|TRBJ2-7|TRBV4-2|TRBD2
CASSQDVASGGIEQYF
TGTGCCAGCAGCCAAGATGTGGCTAGCGGGGGTATCGAGCAGTACTTC
>-|TRBJ2-1|TRBV7-2|TRBD2
CASSTTSGGAINEQFF
TGTGCCAGCAGCACGACTAGCGGGGGGGCCATAAATGAGCAGTTCTTC
>-|TRBJ2-7|TRBV19|TRBD2
CASSISGTSGSLAYEQYF
TGTGCCAGTAGTATTAGCGGGACTAGCGGGAGCTTGGCCTACGAGCAGTACTTC
>-|TRBJ1-2|TRBV19|TRBD1
CASTPVTTGGLSGYTF
TGTGCCAGTACTCCCGTCACAACAGGGGGCCTGTCTGGCTACACCTTC
>-|TRBJ1-2|TRBV6-1|-
CASGGLSF
TGTGCCAGCGGGGGACTAAGCTTC
>once|TRBJ2-2|TRBV5-1|-
CASSSLGGTGELFF
TGCGCCAGCAGCTCCCTAGGAGGCACCGGGGAGCTGTTTTTT
>-|TRBJ1-2|TRBV28|TRBD1
CASRVLGQGRGYTF
TGTGCCAGCAGGGTACTGGGACAGGGAAGGGGCTACACCTTC
>-|TRBJ2-6|TRBV27|-
CASSPGNPGANVLTF
TGTGCCAGCAGCCCAGGGAACCCTGGGGCCAACGTCCTGACTTTC
>-|TRBJ2-3|TRBV7-2|TRBD1
CASSLEPHAGGRTDTQYF
TGTGCCAGCAGCCTAGAGCCACATGCAGGGGGCCGGACAGATACGCAGTATTTT
>once|TRBJ1-6|TRBV19|-
CASSIPGAYNSPLHF
TGTGCCAGTAGTATCCCAGGGGCCTATAATTCACCCCTCCACTTT
>-|TRBJ1-2|TRBV23-1|TRBD1
CASSHRDRHGNYGYTF
TGCGCCAGCAGTCACCGGGACAGACATGGGAACTATGGCTACACCTTC
>-|TRBJ2-5|TRBV7-2|-
CASTPGRGVMETQYF
TGTGCCAGCACCCCAGGGAGGGGGGTTATGGAGACCCAGTACTTC
>-|TRBJ2-7|TRBV30|TRBD2
CAWQAGAYEQYF
TGTGCCTGGCAAGCGGGGGCCTACGAGCAGTACTTC